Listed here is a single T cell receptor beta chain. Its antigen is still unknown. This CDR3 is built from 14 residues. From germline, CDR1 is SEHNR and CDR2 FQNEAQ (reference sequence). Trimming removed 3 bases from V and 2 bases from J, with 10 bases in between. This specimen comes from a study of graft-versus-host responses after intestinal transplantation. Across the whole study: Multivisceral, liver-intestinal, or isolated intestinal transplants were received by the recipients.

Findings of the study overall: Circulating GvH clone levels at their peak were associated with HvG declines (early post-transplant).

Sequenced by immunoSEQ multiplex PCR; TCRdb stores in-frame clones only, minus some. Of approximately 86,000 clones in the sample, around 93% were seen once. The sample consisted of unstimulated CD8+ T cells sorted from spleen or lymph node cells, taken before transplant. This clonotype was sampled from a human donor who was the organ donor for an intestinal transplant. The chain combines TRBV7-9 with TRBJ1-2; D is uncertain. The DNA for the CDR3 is TGTGCCAGCAGCTTCGGAGCCGGAAACTATGGCTACACCTTC. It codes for CASSFGAGNYGYTF. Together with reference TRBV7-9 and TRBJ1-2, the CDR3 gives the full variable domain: DTGVSQNPRHKITKRGQNVTFRCDPISEHNRLYWYRQTLGQGPEFLTYFQNEAQLEKSRLLSDRFSAERPKGSFSTLEIQRTEQGDSAMYLCASSFGAGNYGYTFGSGTRLTVV.